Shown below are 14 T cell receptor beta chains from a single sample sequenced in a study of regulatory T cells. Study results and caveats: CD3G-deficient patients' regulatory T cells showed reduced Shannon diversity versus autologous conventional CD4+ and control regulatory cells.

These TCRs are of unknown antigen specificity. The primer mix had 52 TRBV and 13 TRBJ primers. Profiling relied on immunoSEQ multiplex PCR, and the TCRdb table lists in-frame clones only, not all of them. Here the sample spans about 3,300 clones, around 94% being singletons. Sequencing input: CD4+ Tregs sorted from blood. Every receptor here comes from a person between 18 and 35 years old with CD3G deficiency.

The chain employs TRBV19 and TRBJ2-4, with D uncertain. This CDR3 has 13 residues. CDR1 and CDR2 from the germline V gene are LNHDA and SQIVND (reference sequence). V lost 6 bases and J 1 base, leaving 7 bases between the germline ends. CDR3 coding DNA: TGTGCCAGTAGGGGGATCGCCAAAAACATTCAGTACTTC. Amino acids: CASRGIAKNIQYF.

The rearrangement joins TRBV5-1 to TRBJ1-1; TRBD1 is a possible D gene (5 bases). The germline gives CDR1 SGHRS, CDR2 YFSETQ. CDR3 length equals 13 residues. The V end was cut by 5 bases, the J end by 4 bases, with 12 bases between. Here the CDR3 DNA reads TGCGCCAGCAGTCCGGGCAGGGCCACTGAAGCTTTCTTT. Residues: CASSPGRATEAFF. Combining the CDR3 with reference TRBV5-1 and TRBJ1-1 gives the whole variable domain KAGVTQTPRYLIKTRGQQVTLSCSPISGHRSVSWYQQTPGQGLQFLFEYFSETQRNKGNFPGRFSGRQFSNSRSEMNVSTLELGDSALYLCASSPGRATEAFFGQGTRLTVV.

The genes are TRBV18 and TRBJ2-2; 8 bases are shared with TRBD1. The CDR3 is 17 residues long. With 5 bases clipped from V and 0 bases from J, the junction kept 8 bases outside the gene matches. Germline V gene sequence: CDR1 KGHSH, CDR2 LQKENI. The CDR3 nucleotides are TGTGCCAGCTCATCGGACAGGGCCCTTACGAACACCGGGGAGCTGTTTTTT. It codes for CASSSDRALTNTGELFF.

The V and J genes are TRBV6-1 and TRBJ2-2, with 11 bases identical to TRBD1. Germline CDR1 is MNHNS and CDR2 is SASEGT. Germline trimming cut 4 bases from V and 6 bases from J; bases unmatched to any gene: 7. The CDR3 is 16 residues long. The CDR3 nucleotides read TGTGCCAGCAGTGCCCGGACAGGGGGCTTTCCCGGGGAGCTGTTTTTT. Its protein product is CASSARTGGFPGELFF.

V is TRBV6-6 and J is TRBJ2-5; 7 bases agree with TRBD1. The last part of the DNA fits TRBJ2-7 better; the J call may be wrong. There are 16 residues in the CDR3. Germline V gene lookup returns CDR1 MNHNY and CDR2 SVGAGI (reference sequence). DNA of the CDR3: TGTGCCAGCAGCACCCCCTTATGGGGACAGTCCTACGAGCAGTACTTC. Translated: CASSTPLWGQSYEQYF.

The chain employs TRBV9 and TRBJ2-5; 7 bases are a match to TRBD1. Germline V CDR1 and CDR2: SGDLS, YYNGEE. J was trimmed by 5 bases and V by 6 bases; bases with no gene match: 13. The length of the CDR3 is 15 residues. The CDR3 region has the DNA TGTGCCAGCAAGCAGGGGGACGAAAGATGGGAGACCCAGTACTTC. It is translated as CASKQGDERWETQYF.

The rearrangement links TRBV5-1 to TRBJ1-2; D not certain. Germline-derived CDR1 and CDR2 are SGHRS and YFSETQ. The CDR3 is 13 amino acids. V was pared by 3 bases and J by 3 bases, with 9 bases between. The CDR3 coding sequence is TGCGCCAGCAGCTCTGGTGGAGACTATGGCTACACCTTC. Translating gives CASSSGGDYGYTF.

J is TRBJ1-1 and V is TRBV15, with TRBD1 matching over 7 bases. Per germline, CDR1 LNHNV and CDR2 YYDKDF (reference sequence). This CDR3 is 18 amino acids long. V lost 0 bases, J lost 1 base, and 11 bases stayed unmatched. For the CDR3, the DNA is TGTGCCACCAGCAGAGATTTAGGGGGCAGTAAGTGGAACACTGAAGCTTTCTTT. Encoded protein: CATSRDLGGSKWNTEAFF.

In DNA form, the CDR3 reads TGTGCCAGCTCACTAAAACCTGGGTCGGAAGCTTTCTTT. This sequence encodes CASSLKPGSEAFF. The chain joins TRBV18 to TRBJ1-1; no firm D call. Trimming left V 4 bases short and J 8 bases short, with 14 bases between. CDR1 is KGHSH and CDR2 is LQKENI in the germline V gene. The CDR3 covers 13 residues.

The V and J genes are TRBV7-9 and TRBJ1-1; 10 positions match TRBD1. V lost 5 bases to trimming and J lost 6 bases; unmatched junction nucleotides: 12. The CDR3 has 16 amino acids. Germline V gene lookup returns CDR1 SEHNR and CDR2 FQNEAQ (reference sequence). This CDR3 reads CASSPGPGQGIPEAFF. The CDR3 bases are TGTGCCAGCAGCCCCGGTCCGGGACAGGGGATCCCTGAAGCTTTCTTT.

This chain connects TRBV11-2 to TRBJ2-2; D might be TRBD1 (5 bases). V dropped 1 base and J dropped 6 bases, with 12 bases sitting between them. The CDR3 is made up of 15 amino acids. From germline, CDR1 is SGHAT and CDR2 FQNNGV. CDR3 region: CASSLGGSYPGELFF. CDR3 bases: TGTGCCAGCAGCTTAGGGGGCAGCTACCCCGGGGAGCTGTTTTTT.

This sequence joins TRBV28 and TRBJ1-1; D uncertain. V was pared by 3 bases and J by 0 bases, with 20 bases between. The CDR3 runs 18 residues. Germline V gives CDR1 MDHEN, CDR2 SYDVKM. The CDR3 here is CASSFLRTSGLMNTEAFF. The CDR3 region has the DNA TGTGCCAGCAGTTTTTTGCGGACCTCTGGGCTTATGAACACTGAAGCTTTCTTT.

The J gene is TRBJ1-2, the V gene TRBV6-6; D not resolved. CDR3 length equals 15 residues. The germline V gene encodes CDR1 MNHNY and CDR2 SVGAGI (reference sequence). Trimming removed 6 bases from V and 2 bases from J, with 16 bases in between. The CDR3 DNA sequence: TGTGCCAGCAGCCTACATAAGGGTTTCAACTATGGCTACACCTTC. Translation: CASSLHKGFNYGYTF.

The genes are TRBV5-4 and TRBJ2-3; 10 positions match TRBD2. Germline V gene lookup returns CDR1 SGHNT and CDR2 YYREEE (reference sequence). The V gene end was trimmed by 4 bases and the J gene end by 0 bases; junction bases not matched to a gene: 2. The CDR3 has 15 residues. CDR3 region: CASSKTSGSTDTQYF. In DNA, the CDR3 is TGTGCCAGCAGCAAGACTAGCGGGAGCACAGATACGCAGTATTTT.